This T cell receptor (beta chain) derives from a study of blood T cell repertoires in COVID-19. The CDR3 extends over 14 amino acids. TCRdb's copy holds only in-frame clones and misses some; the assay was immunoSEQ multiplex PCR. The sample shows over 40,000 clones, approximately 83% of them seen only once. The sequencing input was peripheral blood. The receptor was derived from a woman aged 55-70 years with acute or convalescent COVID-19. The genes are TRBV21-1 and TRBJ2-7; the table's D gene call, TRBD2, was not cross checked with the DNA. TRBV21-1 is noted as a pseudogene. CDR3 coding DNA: TGTGCCAGCAGCAAAGTAAGCGGGAGACCGGAGCAGTACTTC. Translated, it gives CASSKVSGRPEQYF.